The 8 T cell receptor beta chains given below trace back to one sample, sequenced in a study of somatic mutations in cytotoxic T cells in rheumatoid arthritis. Measured with immunoSEQ multiplex PCR; TCRdb has only the in-frame clones, and not every one. Here the sample spans approximately 11,000 clones, 70% to 80% being singletons. The source material was CD8+ T cells sorted from blood. The source of these receptors is a man between 65 and 85 years old in good health.

The count of this clone is one. This sequence joins TRBV2 and TRBJ2-7, with 11 bases lining up with TRBD2. V gave up 4 bases and J gave up 3 bases; unmatched junction bases: 2. The CDR3 consists of 14 residues. Germline loops: CDR1 SNHLY, CDR2 FYNNEI. This chain's CDR3 is CASSGLAGIYEQYF. In DNA, the CDR3 is TGTGCCAGCAGTGGACTAGCGGGGATCTACGAGCAGTACTTC.

The rearrangement uses TRBV10-3 and TRBJ1-2, with unresolved D. The CDR3 is made up of 14 amino acids. The germline gives CDR1 ENHRY, CDR2 SYGVKD. V lost 6 bases to trimming and J lost 6 bases, with 17 bases between them. The CDR3 DNA is TGTGCCATCAGCGAATCTACAGCGGTTGATGGCTACACCTTC. Translated: CAISESTAVDGYTF.

This clone appeared a few times. The rearrangement joins TRBV28 to TRBJ2-3; weak D call: TRBD2 (7 bases). Germline V gene lookup returns CDR1 MDHEN and CDR2 SYDVKM. Trimming cost V 2 bases and J 2 bases, with 11 bases left between them. CDR3 length: 15 residues. The CDR3, as DNA: TGTGCCAGCAGTTTAGCGGGGGCCATCACAGATACGCAGTATTTT. Residues: CASSLAGAITDTQYF.

The chain employs TRBV27 and TRBJ1-2, with TRBD1 matching 9 bases. The germline V gene has CDR1 MNHEY and CDR2 SMNVEV (reference sequence). V dropped 6 bases and J dropped 3; count of bases not matched to a gene: 5. The CDR3 is 14 residues long. CDR3 sequence reads: CASRPTGGYYGYTF. CDR3 bases: TGTGCCAGCAGACCGACAGGGGGATACTATGGCTACACCTTC.

This clone was recorded once. The chain links TRBV28 to TRBJ2-7; D may be TRBD1 or TRBD2 (6 bases each). This CDR3 region has 16 residues. Deletions cut 3 bases from V and 6 bases from J, with 21 bases between. Per germline, CDR1 MDHEN and CDR2 SYDVKM. In nucleotides, the CDR3 is TGTGCCAGCAGTTTGTCTAAGGGGGGTGTGGGGCTCGAGCAGTACTTC. Its protein is CASSLSKGGVGLEQYF.

This clone has just a few counts. This rearrangement joins TRBV6-5 to TRBJ1-1, with D possibly matching TRBD1 (5 bases). The V end was cut by 2 bases, the J end by 6 bases, with 10 bases between. This CDR3 spans 13 amino acids. Looked up from germline, CDR1 is MNHEY and CDR2 is SVGAGI. In DNA form, the CDR3 reads TGTGCCAGCAGTTACCAGGGAGGAGCTGAAGCTTTCTTT. Protein product: CASSYQGGAEAFF.

The gene calls are TRBV9 and TRBJ1-2; possible D gene TRBD1, 5 bases. Looked up from germline, CDR1 is SGDLS and CDR2 is YYNGEE. This CDR3 spans 15 amino acids. Trimming removed 0 bases from V and 6 bases from J, with 15 bases in between. CDR3 sequence reads: CASSVGRGAGNGYTF. CDR3 sequence (DNA): TGTGCCAGCAGCGTAGGACGGGGCGCGGGAAATGGCTACACCTTC. The variable domain in full, completed from reference TRBV9 and TRBJ1-2, reads DSGVTQTPKHLITATGQRVTLRCSPRSGDLSVYWYQQSLDQGLQFLIQYYNGEERAKGNILERFSAQQFPDLHSELNLSSLELGDSALYFCASSVGRGAGNGYTFGSGTRLTVV.

V usage is TRBV2 and J usage is TRBJ2-2; D might be TRBD1 (5 bases). CDR1 and CDR2 from the germline V gene are SNHLY and FYNNEI. The CDR3 sequence is 14 residues long. The V and J ends lost 3 bases and 7 bases respectively, with 12 bases between them. CDR3 region: CASSEKGEVGELFF. For the CDR3, the DNA is TGTGCCAGCAGTGAGAAAGGGGAAGTCGGGGAGCTGTTTTTT. The full variable domain, rest sourced from reference TRBV2 and TRBJ2-2, is EPEVTQTPSHQVTQMGQEVILRCVPISNHLYFYWYRQILGQKVEFLVSFYNNEISEKSEIFDDQFSVERPDGSNFTLKIRSTKLEDSAMYFCASSEKGEVGELFFGEGSRLTVL.